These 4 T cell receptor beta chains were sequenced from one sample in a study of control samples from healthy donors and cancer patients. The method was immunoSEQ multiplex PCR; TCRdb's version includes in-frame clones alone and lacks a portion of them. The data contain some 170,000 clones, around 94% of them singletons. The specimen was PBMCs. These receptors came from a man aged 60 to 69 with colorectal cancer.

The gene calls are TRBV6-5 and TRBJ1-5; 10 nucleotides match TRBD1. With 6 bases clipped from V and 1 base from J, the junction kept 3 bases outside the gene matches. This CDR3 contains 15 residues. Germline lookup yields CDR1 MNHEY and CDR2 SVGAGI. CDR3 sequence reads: CASRLTGGSNQPQHF. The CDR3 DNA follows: TGTGCCAGCAGATTGACAGGGGGCAGCAATCAGCCCCAGCATTTT.

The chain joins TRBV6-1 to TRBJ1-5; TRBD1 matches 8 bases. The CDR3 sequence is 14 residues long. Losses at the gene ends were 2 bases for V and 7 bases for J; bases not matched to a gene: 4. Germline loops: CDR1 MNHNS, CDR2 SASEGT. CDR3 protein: CASSEWTGRQPQHF. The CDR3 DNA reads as TGTGCCAGCAGTGAATGGACAGGGCGGCAGCCCCAGCATTTT.

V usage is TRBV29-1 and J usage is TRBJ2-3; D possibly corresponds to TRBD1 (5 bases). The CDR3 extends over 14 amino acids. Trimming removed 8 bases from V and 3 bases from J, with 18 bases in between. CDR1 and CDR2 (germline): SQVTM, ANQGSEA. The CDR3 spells CSPRLGVGTDTQYF. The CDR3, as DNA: TGCAGCCCCCGGCTAGGGGTGGGGACAGATACGCAGTATTTT.

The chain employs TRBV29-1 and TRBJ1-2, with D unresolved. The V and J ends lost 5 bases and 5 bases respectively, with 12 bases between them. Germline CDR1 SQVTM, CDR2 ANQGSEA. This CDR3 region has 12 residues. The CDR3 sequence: CSVPRGRYGYTF. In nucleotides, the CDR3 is TGCAGCGTTCCCCGAGGGAGATATGGCTACACCTTC.